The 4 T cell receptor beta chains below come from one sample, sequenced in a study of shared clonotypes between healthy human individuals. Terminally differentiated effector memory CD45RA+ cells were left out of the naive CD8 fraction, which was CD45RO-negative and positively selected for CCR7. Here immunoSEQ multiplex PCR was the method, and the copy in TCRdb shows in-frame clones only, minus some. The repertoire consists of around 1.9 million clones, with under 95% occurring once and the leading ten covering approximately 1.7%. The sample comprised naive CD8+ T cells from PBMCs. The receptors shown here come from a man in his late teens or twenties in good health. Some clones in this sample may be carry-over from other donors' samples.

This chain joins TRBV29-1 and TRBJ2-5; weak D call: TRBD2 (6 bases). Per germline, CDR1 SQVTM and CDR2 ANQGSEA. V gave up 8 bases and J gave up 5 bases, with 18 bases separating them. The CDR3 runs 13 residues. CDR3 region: CSSAGPFVETQYF. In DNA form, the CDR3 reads TGCAGCTCAGCGGGCCCCTTTGTTGAGACCCAGTACTTC.

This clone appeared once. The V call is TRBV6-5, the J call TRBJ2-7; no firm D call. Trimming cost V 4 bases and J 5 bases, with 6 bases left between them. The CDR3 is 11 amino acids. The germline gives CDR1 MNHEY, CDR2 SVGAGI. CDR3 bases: TGTGCCAGCAGTTCCGGTAACGAGCAGTACTTC. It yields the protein CASSSGNEQYF.

Here the CDR3 DNA reads TGTGCCAGCAGCTCAAAACTTCAAGAGACCCAGTACTTC. This sequence encodes CASSSKLQETQYF. J is TRBJ2-5 and V is TRBV7-9, with D unresolved. Germline V gives CDR1 SEHNR, CDR2 FQNEAQ (reference sequence). Trimming removed 4 bases from V and 2 bases from J, with 8 bases in between. This CDR3 spans 13 amino acids.

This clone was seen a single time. CDR3 loop: CASSVPDRRAGGGSYNEQFF. In DNA, the CDR3 is TGTGCCAGCAGCGTGCCGGATCGAAGGGCGGGAGGGGGCTCCTACAATGAGCAGTTCTTC. The chain is built from TRBV28 and TRBJ2-1, with 9 bases fitting TRBD2. The germline CDR1 and CDR2 sequences are MDHEN and SYDVKM. V lost 6 bases to trimming and J lost 0 bases; unmatched junction nucleotides: 18. There are 20 residues in the CDR3.